A selection of T cell receptor beta chains follows, all from one sample in a study of shared clonotypes between healthy human individuals. The table came from immunoSEQ multiplex PCR; TCRdb's copy has only in-frame clones and leaves some out. Here the sample spans just over 2,000,000 clones, 85% to 95% being singletons. Input material: naive CD4+ T cells sorted from blood. All receptors come from a man between 18 and 29 years old in good health. Each CDR3 is given with its conserved first and last residue. Each record gives: V gene, D gene, clone size, J gene, CDR3 protein, CDR3 DNA. D genes are given only for firm matches. Clone size is shown for a subset of rows, as once, few, many or a class of expanded clone.

TRBV6-6	-	-	TRBJ1-1	CASSYKGAGEAFF	TGTGCCAGCAGTTACAAGGGTGCCGGAGAAGCTTTCTTT
TRBV6-6	TRBD1	-	TRBJ2-7	CASSTSGQGSNEQYF	TGTGCCAGCAGTACCTCGGGACAGGGTAGCAACGAGCAGTACTTC
TRBV2	-	-	TRBJ1-5	CASVGQFNQPQHF	TGTGCCAGCGTAGGGCAGTTCAATCAGCCCCAGCATTTT
TRBV11-2	-	-	TRBJ2-5	CASSSVGAKQETQYF	TGTGCCAGCAGCAGCGTAGGGGCTAAGCAAGAGACCCAGTACTTC
TRBV7-2	-	-	TRBJ2-7	CASSLSQALYEQYF	TGTGCCAGCAGCTTATCACAGGCCCTCTACGAGCAGTACTTC
TRBV29-1	TRBD1	-	TRBJ2-1	CSVSPGGYSEQFF	TGCAGCGTTTCTCCAGGGGGCTACAGTGAGCAGTTCTTC
TRBV14	-	-	TRBJ1-2	CASSYAHTSYGYTF	TGTGCCAGCAGCTACGCGCACACAAGCTATGGCTACACCTTC
TRBV6-5	-	-	TRBJ2-2	CASSGGVGIAGELFF	TGTGCCAGCAGTGGGGGAGTCGGAATCGCCGGGGAGCTGTTTTTT
TRBV28	-	-	TRBJ1-1	CASSFLGGEAFF	TGTGCCAGCAGTTTTCTGGGGGGTGAAGCTTTCTTT
TRBV7-8	TRBD1	-	TRBJ1-4	CASSPRDRVGEKLFF	TGTGCCAGCAGCCCCCGGGACAGGGTGGGAGAAAAACTGTTTTTT
TRBV5-5	-	-	TRBJ2-3	CASSSGLPDTQYF	TGTGCCAGCAGCTCGGGATTACCTGATACGCAGTATTTT
TRBV6-5	-	-	TRBJ2-2	CASSYSKMLTGELFF	TGTGCCAGCAGTTACTCGAAAATGTTAACCGGGGAGCTGTTTTTT
TRBV2	-	-	TRBJ2-2	CASSGQVNTGELFF	TGTGCCAGCAGTGGACAGGTTAACACCGGGGAGCTGTTTTTT
TRBV6-6	-	once	TRBJ2-5	CASSYRRAQETQYF	TGTGCCAGCAGTTACCGGAGGGCCCAAGAGACCCAGTACTTC
TRBV2	TRBD2	-	TRBJ2-7	CASSPYGTGGYEQYF	TGTGCCAGCAGCCCGTACGGGACGGGGGGCTACGAGCAGTACTTC
TRBV20-1	-	once	TRBJ1-4	CSAATGEKLFF	TGCAGTGCAGCTACAGGGGAAAAACTGTTTTTT
TRBV4-3	TRBD1	-	TRBJ2-5	CASSQEGQGAETQYF	TGCGCCAGCAGCCAAGAAGGCCAGGGGGCTGAGACCCAGTACTTC
TRBV10-3	-	-	TRBJ2-7	CATSTGDLTYEQYF	TGTGCCACTTCAACAGGAGACCTTACCTACGAGCAGTACTTC
TRBV10-2	TRBD2	-	TRBJ2-5	CASRRERLAIETQYF	TGCGCCAGCAGACGAGAGAGACTAGCGATAGAGACCCAGTACTTC
TRBV5-4	-	-	TRBJ2-5	CASSLIGGLETQYF	TGTGCCAGCAGCCTGATCGGCGGTCTTGAGACCCAGTACTTC
TRBV18	-	-	TRBJ1-4	CASSLSGSINGEKLFF	TGTGCCAGCTCACTCTCCGGGTCCATTAATGGTGAAAAACTGTTTTTT
TRBV7-3	-	-	TRBJ2-7	CASSLTPGIAYEQYF	TGTGCCAGCAGCTTAACGCCTGGGATAGCCTACGAGCAGTACTTC
TRBV30	-	-	TRBJ1-4	CAWSGRVGEKLFF	TGTGCCTGGAGTGGAAGGGTTGGCGAAAAACTGTTTTTT
TRBV30	-	once	TRBJ2-6	CAWSEAAGANVLTF	TGTGCCTGGAGTGAAGCGGCTGGGGCCAACGTCCTGACTTTC
TRBV7-9	TRBD1	-	TRBJ1-3	CASSLKGQTTGNTIYF	TGTGCCAGCAGCTTAAAGGGACAGACCACTGGAAACACCATATATTTT
TRBV6-6	TRBD2	once	TRBJ2-2	CASSSLAVVAGELFF	TGTGCCAGCAGTTCCCTAGCGGTGGTAGCCGGGGAGCTGTTTTTT
TRBV4-2	-	-	TRBJ1-1	CASSQDLGQMNTEAFF	TGTGCCAGCAGCCAGGATCTTGGGCAGATGAACACTGAAGCTTTCTTT
TRBV19	TRBD1	-	TRBJ2-7	CASKGTGEYEQYF	TGTGCCAGTAAAGGGACAGGGGAATACGAGCAGTACTTC
TRBV2	-	-	TRBJ1-2	CASSEEGWYGYTF	TGTGCCAGCAGTGAGGAGGGGTGGTATGGCTACACCTTC
TRBV19	-	-	TRBJ2-2	CASSIPPWGAPNTGELFF	TGTGCCAGTAGTATTCCTCCCTGGGGGGCGCCGAACACCGGGGAGCTGTTTTTT
TRBV15	TRBD1	-	TRBJ1-2	CATTVRPGGAEGYTF	TGTGCCACCACCGTGAGACCAGGGGGCGCGGAAGGCTACACCTTC
TRBV25-1	-	-	TRBJ2-3	CASTIELNPGDTDTQYF	TGTGCCAGCACGATAGAACTAAACCCGGGGGACACAGATACGCAGTATTTT
TRBV28	TRBD1	once	TRBJ2-7	CAGQGATPPYEQYF	TGCGCGGGGCAGGGGGCTACCCCCCCCTACGAGCAGTACTTC
TRBV7-8	-	-	TRBJ2-3	CASSRPGTSIPATDTQYF	TGTGCCAGCAGCCGCCCCGGGACATCTATACCAGCCACAGATACGCAGTATTTT
TRBV19	TRBD1	-	TRBJ1-2	CASRFQGARGYTF	TGTGCCAGTAGGTTTCAGGGGGCGCGTGGCTACACCTTC
TRBV2	-	once	TRBJ2-7	CASSEPSYEQYF	TGTGCCAGCAGTGAACCTAGCTACGAGCAGTACTTC
TRBV7-9	-	-	TRBJ2-7	CASSLSLSRNEQYF	TGTGCCAGCAGCTTGTCGCTCAGCCGAAACGAGCAGTACTTC
TRBV10-2	-	-	TRBJ2-1	CASSEGLSSYNEQFF	TGCGCCAGCAGTGAGGGACTAAGCTCCTACAATGAGCAGTTCTTC
TRBV5-1	-	-	TRBJ1-3	CASSLEGPGNTIYF	TGCGCCAGCAGCTTGGAGGGACCGGGAAACACCATATATTTT